This T cell receptor beta chain was recovered during a study of identical twins. J gave up 4 bases and V 7 bases, and 14 bases lay outside the gene matches. CDR1 and CDR2 (germline): SNHLY, FYNNEI. This CDR3 is 16 amino acids long. TCRdb itself ran the 5' RACE reads through MiXCR, one entry per CDR3 protein. The repertoire consists of under 350,000 distinct CDR3 sequences, with nearly 9.5% occurring once and the leading ten covering about 7.1%. This same sample was also taken into another study, of yellow fever vaccine responses in identical twins.

The V and J genes are TRBV2 and TRBJ2-7, with 9 bases lining up with TRBD2. Sequenced: CD8+ T cells sorted from blood. This receptor was obtained from a woman aged 18-29 years in good health. The CDR3 DNA follows: TGTGCCAGCACTCAAAAGGGGCTAGCGGGACCGTACGAGCAGTACTTC. It specifies CASTQKGLAGPYEQYF.